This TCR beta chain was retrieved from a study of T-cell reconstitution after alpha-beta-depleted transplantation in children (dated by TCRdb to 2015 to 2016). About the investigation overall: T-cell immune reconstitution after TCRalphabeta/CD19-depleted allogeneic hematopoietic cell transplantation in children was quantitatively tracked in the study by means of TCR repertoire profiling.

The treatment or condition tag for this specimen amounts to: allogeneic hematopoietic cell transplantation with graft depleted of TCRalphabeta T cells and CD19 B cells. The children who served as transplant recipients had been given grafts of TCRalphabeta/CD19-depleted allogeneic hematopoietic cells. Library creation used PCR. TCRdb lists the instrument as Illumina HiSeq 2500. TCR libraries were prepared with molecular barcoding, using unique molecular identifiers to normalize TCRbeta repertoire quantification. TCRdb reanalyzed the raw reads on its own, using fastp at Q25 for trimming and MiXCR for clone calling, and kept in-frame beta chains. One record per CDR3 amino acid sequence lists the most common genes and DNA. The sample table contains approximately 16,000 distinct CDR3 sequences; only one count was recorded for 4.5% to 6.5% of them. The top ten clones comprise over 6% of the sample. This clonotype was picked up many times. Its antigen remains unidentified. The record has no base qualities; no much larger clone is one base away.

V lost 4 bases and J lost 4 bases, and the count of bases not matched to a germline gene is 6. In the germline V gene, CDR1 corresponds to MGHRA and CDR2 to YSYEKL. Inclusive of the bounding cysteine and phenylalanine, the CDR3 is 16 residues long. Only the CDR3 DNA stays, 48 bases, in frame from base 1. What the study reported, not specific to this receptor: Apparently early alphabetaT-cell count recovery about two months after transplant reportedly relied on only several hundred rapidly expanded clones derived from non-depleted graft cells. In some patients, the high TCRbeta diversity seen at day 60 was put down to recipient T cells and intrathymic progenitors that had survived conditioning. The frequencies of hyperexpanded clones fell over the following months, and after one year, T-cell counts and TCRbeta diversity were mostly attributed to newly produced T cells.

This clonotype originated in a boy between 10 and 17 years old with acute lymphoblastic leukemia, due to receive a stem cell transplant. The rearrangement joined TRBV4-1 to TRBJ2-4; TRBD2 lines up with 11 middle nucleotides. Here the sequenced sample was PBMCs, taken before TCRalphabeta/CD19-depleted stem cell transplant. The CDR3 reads CASSLLAGGGKNIQYF. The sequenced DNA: TGCGCCAGCAGCCTTCTAGCGGGAGGTGGAAAAAACATTCAGTACTTC.